Following are 19 T cell receptor beta chains from one sample sequenced in a study of cytotoxic CD8 clonotypes in ibrutinib-treated CLL. Sequencing used immunoSEQ multiplex PCR; TCRdb keeps in-frame clones, though not all of them. The sample contains 250,000 to 350,000 clones, 76% of which appear only once. Sequenced here: PBMCs, sampled at disease progression, from a patient treated with ibrutinib. The receptors shown here come from a human donor with chronic lymphocytic leukemia.

The J gene is TRBJ1-1, the V gene TRBV4-1; maybe TRBD1 (6 bases). Germline CDR1 and CDR2: MGHRA and YSYEKL. Trimming removed 1 base at V and 2 bases at J, with 17 bases between. This CDR3 contains 17 residues. For the CDR3, the DNA is TGCGCCAGCAGCCAAGGAATTGGGGCGACAGGTAACACTGAAGCTTTCTTT. Translation gives CASSQGIGATGNTEAFF.

The chain combines TRBV18 with TRBJ2-1; D gene ambiguous. CDR1 is KGHSH and CDR2 is LQKENI in the germline V gene. The CDR3 contains 17 residues. Deletions cut 2 bases from V and 6 bases from J, with 20 bases between. The CDR3 bases are TGTGCCAGCTCACCATTTTCTTTACTCAGAGCGACCAATGAGCAGTTCTTC. Translated, it gives CASSPFSLLRATNEQFF. The full variable domain, in which reference TRBV18 and TRBJ2-1 provide the parts outside the CDR3, is NAGVMQNPRHLVRRRGQEARLRCSPMKGHSHVYWYRQLPEEGLKFMVYLQKENIIDESGMPKERFSAEFPKEGPSILRIQQVVRGDSAAYFCASSPFSLLRATNEQFFGPGTRLTVL.

V gene TRBV4-3 combines with J gene TRBJ2-7; the D gene could be TRBD1 or TRBD2 (5 bases each). CDR1 and CDR2 (germline): LGHNA, YSLEER. V shed 4 bases and J shed 9 bases, with 22 bases lying between them. The length of the CDR3 is 15 residues. CDR3 coding DNA: TGCGCCAGCAGCCCCTCCAGGGACGGTGCTACGAGGCAGTACTTC. As protein: CASSPSRDGATRQYF.

The J gene is TRBJ2-7, the V gene TRBV21-1; the table's TRBD1 call for D was not verified on the DNA. TRBV21-1 is designated a pseudogene. The CDR3 extends over 16 amino acids. The CDR3 DNA is TGTGCCAGCAGCACTCTCGGACAGGGCCCGCCTTACGAGCAGTACTTC. Protein sequence: CASSTLGQGPPYEQYF.

The chain joins TRBV18 to TRBJ2-7; 7 nucleotides agree with TRBD2. V was pared by 6 bases and J by 9 bases, with 5 bases of the junction left unmatched. The CDR3 runs 11 residues. Per the germline V gene, CDR1 is KGHSH and CDR2 is LQKENI. Here the CDR3 reads CASSLGLGQYF. DNA for the CDR3: TGTGCCAGCTCGCTAGGACTAGGGCAGTACTTC.

On this clone itself: The same CDR3 arises from other DNA sequences in this sample as well. The genes are TRBV18 and TRBJ1-5; D is unresolved. The V gene's germline CDR1 is KGHSH and CDR2 LQKENI. The CDR3 loop spans 12 amino acids. V lost 3 bases, J lost 4 bases, and 4 bases lay in between. CDR3 coding DNA: TGTGCCAGCTCACCTCCGAATCAGCCCCAGCATTTT. Protein sequence: CASSPPNQPQHF. The variable domain in full, completed from reference TRBV18 and TRBJ1-5, reads NAGVMQNPRHLVRRRGQEARLRCSPMKGHSHVYWYRQLPEEGLKFMVYLQKENIIDESGMPKERFSAEFPKEGPSILRIQQVVRGDSAAYFCASSPPNQPQHFGDGTRLSIL.

The V call is TRBV19, the J call TRBJ1-5; D gene ambiguous. The germline V and J ends were trimmed by 3 bases and 3 bases, with 15 bases remaining between them. CDR3 length equals 16 residues. Germline values: CDR1 LNHDA, CDR2 SQIVND (reference sequence). DNA of the CDR3: TGTGCCAGTAGTATTCGGTCCGGCAGGTTCAATCAGCCCCAGCATTTT. Its translation: CASSIRSGRFNQPQHF. The complete variable domain, with remaining parts taken from reference TRBV19 and TRBJ1-5, reads DGGITQSPKYLFRKEGQNVTLSCEQNLNHDAMYWYRQDPGQGLRLIYYSQIVNDFQKGDIAEGYSVSREKKESFPLTVTSAQKNPTAFYLCASSIRSGRFNQPQHFGDGTRLSIL.

This clone was observed a few times. The genes are TRBV19 and TRBJ1-2; D gene ambiguous. CDR1 is LNHDA, CDR2 SQIVND, per germline (reference sequence). The CDR3 sequence is 14 residues long. V was pared by 8 bases and J by 7 bases, with 20 bases between. The DNA for the CDR3 is TGTGCCAGTCGAGAGAGTGGCCCAAGGTCTGGCTACACCTTC. Its translation: CASRESGPRSGYTF.

This clone was seen just once. This chain joins TRBV7-3 and TRBJ2-2, with D uncertain. V lost 4 bases, J lost 1 base, and 4 bases lay in between. Per germline, CDR1 SGHTA and CDR2 FQGTGA. This CDR3 comprises 13 residues. CDR3 in amino acids: CASSSRNTGELFF. The CDR3 DNA reads as TGTGCCAGCAGCTCCAGGAACACCGGGGAGCTGTTTTTT.

This clone came up a few times. The J gene is TRBJ1-2, the V gene TRBV5-6; possible D gene TRBD1, 5 bases. This CDR3 contains 13 residues. Germline V gene data show CDR1 as SGHDT and CDR2 as YYEEEE. V shed 4 bases and J shed 8 bases, with 15 bases lying between them. The CDR3 sequence is CASSRVGELGYTF. CDR3 nucleotide sequence: TGTGCCAGCAGCCGGGTGGGGGAACTGGGCTACACCTTC. Supplemented by reference TRBV5-6 and TRBJ1-2, the full variable domain reads DAGVTQSPTHLIKTRGQQVTLRCSPKSGHDTVSWYQQALGQGPQFIFQYYEEEERQRGNFPDRFSGHQFPNYSSELNVNALLLGDSALYLCASSRVGELGYTFGSGTRLTVV.

The chain has TRBV4-2 and TRBJ1-6, with a possible D match to TRBD1 (6 bases). The CDR3 contains 19 residues. Trimming pared 2 bases from V and 0 bases from J, leaving 17 bases between. Germline-derived CDR1 and CDR2 are LGHNA and YNFKEQ. This CDR3 is CASSQPINREVSYNSPLHF. In DNA form, the CDR3 reads TGTGCCAGCAGCCAACCCATCAACAGGGAGGTCTCCTATAATTCACCCCTCCACTTT.

This rearrangement joins TRBV2 to TRBJ2-7; 7 nucleotides agree with TRBD1. Unmatched junction bases numbered 4, after V lost 6 bases and J lost 2 bases. Germline CDR1 reads SNHLY; CDR2 reads FYNNEI. The CDR3 runs 13 residues. The CDR3 sequence is CASSKDRTYEQYF. The CDR3 DNA is TGTGCCAGCAGCAAGGACAGGACCTACGAGCAGTACTTC.

The chain uses TRBV6-5 and TRBJ1-2; no firm D call. V was shortened by 2 bases and J by 2 bases, with 9 bases between the two germline ends. Germline V gene lookup returns CDR1 MNHEY and CDR2 SVGAGI. The CDR3 is 14 residues long. In DNA form, the CDR3 reads TGTGCCAGCAGTTACCTGGATGGGAACTATGGCTACACCTTC. Amino acids: CASSYLDGNYGYTF.

The chain couples TRBV5-4 to TRBJ1-6, with D perhaps TRBD1 (5 bases). Germline CDR1 and CDR2: SGHNT and YYREEE (reference sequence). The CDR3 is 14 residues long. The V and J ends lost 0 bases and 10 bases respectively, with 11 bases between them. Here the CDR3 DNA reads TGTGCCAGCAGCTTGGAAGGGGATGGATCACCCCTCCACTTT. Protein sequence: CASSLEGDGSPLHF. Full variable domain (rest looked up from reference TRBV5-4 and TRBJ1-6): ETGVTQSPTHLIKTRGQQVTLRCSSQSGHNTVSWYQQALGQGPQFIFQYYREEENGRGNFPPRFSGLQFPNYSSELNVNALELDDSALYLCASSLEGDGSPLHFGNGTRLTVT.

The rearrangement joins TRBV4-1 to TRBJ2-7; possibly TRBD1 or TRBD2 for D (5 bases each). Germline V gene data show CDR1 as MGHRA and CDR2 as YSYEKL. Trimming took off 4 bases at V and 2 bases at J, with 18 bases between the two ends. This CDR3 region has 16 residues. The CDR3 DNA follows: TGCGCCAGCAGCCGGGGGTCCTTAGGCGTGCCCTACGAGCAGTACTTC. It is translated as CASSRGSLGVPYEQYF.

CDR3 DNA sequence: TGTGCCAGCAGCTTCTCTCAAAGTTGGGACACTGAAGCTTTCTTT. As protein: CASSFSQSWDTEAFF. V usage is TRBV7-9 and J usage is TRBJ1-1, with D hard to call. The V end was cut by 3 bases, the J end by 3 bases, with 14 bases between. The CDR3 is 15 residues long. Germline V gene lookup returns CDR1 SEHNR and CDR2 FQNEAQ (reference sequence).

The CDR3 spells CASSLEFMAPEGYTF. The CDR3 coding sequence is TGTGCCAGCAGCTTAGAATTCATGGCCCCCGAGGGCTACACCTTC. The chain is built from TRBV7-9 and TRBJ1-2; D not resolved. This CDR3 is built from 15 residues. V was clipped by 1 base and J by 8 bases, with 17 bases between them. The V gene's germline CDR1 is SEHNR and CDR2 FQNEAQ (reference sequence).

Written as DNA, the CDR3 is TGCGCCAGCAGCCCCATTATCACCGGGGAGCTGTTTTTT. Translating gives CASSPIITGELFF. J is TRBJ2-2 and V is TRBV4-1, with D unresolved. CDR1 is MGHRA and CDR2 is YSYEKL in the germline V gene. Trimming pared 4 bases from V and 4 bases from J, leaving 7 bases between. This CDR3 spans 13 amino acids.

This rearrangement joins TRBV25-1 to TRBJ2-2; D gene ambiguous. V was cut by 3 bases and J by 3 bases, with 11 bases left in between. Germline-derived CDR1 and CDR2 are MGHDK and SYGVNS. The CDR3 is made up of 15 amino acids. This CDR3 reads CASSDLGWDTGELFF. CDR3 bases: TGTGCCAGCAGTGATTTGGGGTGGGACACCGGGGAGCTGTTTTTT.